This TCR beta chain originates from a study of T cell repertoires in ileal Crohn's disease. Turning to the study itself: The M0 sample came from the inflamed ileal portion of the resected specimen. Around 0.45 micrograms of biopsy DNA per sample underwent TCRB immunosequencing. The study, taken as a whole, reports: High-frequency clones were more common in sorted CD8 than CD4 cells. Clonal expansions were more frequent in active smokers than non-smokers at surgery.

CDR3 length equals 16 residues. Trimming took 4 bases from V and 5 from J, leaving 20 bases between them. Germline assignment: CDR1 SEHNR and CDR2 FQNEAQ (reference sequence). This sample's time point: inflamed ileum from the surgical specimen. The protocol was immunoSEQ multiplex PCR, while the TCRdb copy is restricted to in-frame clones and leaves out a portion. The sample gives about 16,000 clones, roughly 90% of which show up once; roughly 7% is in the top ten. This clone was recorded only once. Its antigen is unknown. The rearrangement links TRBV7-9 to TRBJ1-2; D not resolved. This receptor was identified in an adult with Crohn's disease. The specimen sequenced was ileal tissue. The CDR3 nucleotides are TGTGCCAGCAGCTCTCCCGCTCCGGGAGTTGGATATGGCTACACCTTC. It translates to CASSSPAPGVGYGYTF.